This TCR beta chain is drawn from a study of T cells in localized non-small cell lung cancer. Study-wide findings and caveats: Higher blood T cell density went with longer overall survival. The greatest T cell clonality was found in uninvolved adjacent lung (higher than in tumor). The tumor had only one region sequenced, so heterogeneity remains possible. Out of the top 100 tumor clones, a median roughly 50 were seen in adjacent lung.

This CDR3 has 16 amino acids. Per germline, CDR1 SGHRS and CDR2 YFSETQ. Trimming cost V 4 bases and J 3 bases; bases outside gene matches: 6. About this clone itself: No antigen is known for it.

The table came from immunoSEQ multiplex PCR; TCRdb's copy has only in-frame clones and leaves some out. The table lists over 4,500 clones, 35% of them singletons, with roughly 7.7% in the top ten. This TCR was sampled from a male donor older than 55 with stage I squamous cell lung carcinoma. The material sequenced was lung tumor tissue, taken before any cancer treatment. The chain employs TRBV5-1 and TRBJ2-3; 12 nucleotides match TRBD1. This CDR3 is CASSAGDRGPTDTQYF. The CDR3 nucleotides are TGCGCCAGCAGCGCCGGGGACAGGGGGCCGACAGATACGCAGTATTTT.